The 29 T cell receptor beta chains below all came from one sample that was sequenced in a study of CD8 T cells in Susac syndrome. Reverse transcription of about 0.45 to 1 ug RNA was performed with random hexamers. TCRdb re-called the immunoSEQ multiplex PCR reads with MiXCR, one entry per CDR3 protein. The sample contains about 150,000 distinct CDR3 sequences, around 95% of which appear only once. Sequencing used CD4+ T cells from PBMCs. Receptors originate from a human donor with Susac syndrome.

The rearrangement uses TRBV29-1 and TRBJ2-7; 7 bases are shared with TRBD1. The V segment lost 6 bases and the J segment 1 base; nucleotides outside the gene matches: 9. The CDR3 runs to 14 residues. Germline lookup yields CDR1 SQVTM and CDR2 ANQGSEA. The DNA for the CDR3 is TGCAGCGTCTCTCGGACAGGTGCTTCCTACGAGCAGTACTTC. This sequence encodes CSVSRTGASYEQYF.

The chain combines TRBV28 with TRBJ2-7; D is possibly TRBD2 (6 bases). There are 14 residues in the CDR3. CDR1 and CDR2 from the germline V gene are MDHEN and SYDVKM. The CDR3 region is CGSRGERDSYEQYF. As DNA, the CDR3 is TGTGGTTCTCGCGGGGAAAGGGACTCCTACGAGCAGTACTTC.

The genes are TRBV2 and TRBJ2-5; D is perhaps TRBD2 (5 bases). Germline V CDR1 and CDR2: SNHLY, FYNNEI. This CDR3 region has 14 residues. V was trimmed by 8 bases and J by 5 bases, leaving 18 bases between them. The CDR3 is CASGLGQRGETQYF. The CDR3, as DNA: TGTGCCAGCGGTTTAGGCCAAAGAGGGGAGACCCAGTACTTC.

The chain employs TRBV30 and TRBJ2-5; 9 bases are shared with TRBD1. Germline V gives CDR1 GTSNPN, CDR2 SVGIG (reference sequence). The CDR3 loop spans 17 amino acids. V trimming: 4 bases; J trimming: 1 base; junction bases outside the gene matches: 13. The CDR3 DNA reads as TGTGCCTGGAAGGGACAGGGAGGGAGGTCTACCCAAGAGACCCAGTACTTC. It encodes CAWKGQGGRSTQETQYF.

The chain joins TRBV5-1 to TRBJ2-6; unclear D gene. The CDR3 contains 15 residues. Germline CDR1 SGHRS, CDR2 YFSETQ. Deletions cut 2 bases from V and 6 bases from J, with 12 bases between. As DNA, the CDR3 is TGCGCCAGCAGCTTATCGCACGCGCAGGCCAACGTCCTGACTTTC. Amino acid sequence: CASSLSHAQANVLTF. The whole variable domain, filled in from reference TRBV5-1 and TRBJ2-6, reads KAGVTQTPRYLIKTRGQQVTLSCSPISGHRSVSWYQQTPGQGLQFLFEYFSETQRNKGNFPGRFSGRQFSNSRSEMNVSTLELGDSALYLCASSLSHAQANVLTFGAGSRLTVL.

The CDR3 loop reads CASSLSYSNTGELFF. CDR3 nucleotide sequence: TGTGCCAGCAGTTTAAGTTATTCGAACACCGGGGAGCTGTTTTTT. The V and J genes are TRBV27 and TRBJ2-2; D is uncertain. The CDR3 has 15 amino acids. The ends were cut back, 2 bases at V and 0 bases at J, with 7 bases in the middle. The germline V gene has CDR1 MNHEY and CDR2 SMNVEV (reference sequence).

The rearrangement uses TRBV5-1 and TRBJ1-1; D not resolved. V lost 1 base, J lost 0 bases, and 7 bases lay in between. CDR1 and CDR2 (germline): SGHRS, YFSETQ. The CDR3 length is 14 residues. The CDR3 spells CASSLTALNTEAFF. CDR3 sequence (DNA): TGCGCCAGCAGCTTGACGGCATTGAACACTGAAGCTTTCTTT.

The chain carries TRBV20-1 and TRBJ2-1, with 8 nucleotides matching TRBD1. The trim removed 5 bases at V and 6 bases at J, leaving 9 bases unmatched. The CDR3 runs 14 residues. Germline assignment: CDR1 DFQATT and CDR2 SNEGSKA (reference sequence). The CDR3, as DNA: TGCAGTGCTGCCGATCCAGACAGGGGCAATGAGCAGTTCTTC. It yields the protein CSAADPDRGNEQFF.

DNA for the CDR3: TGTGCCAGCAGTGGGGACAGGGACGAGCAGTACGTC. It codes for CASSGDRDEQYV. The chain couples TRBV28 to TRBJ2-7; 9 bases align to TRBD1. V lost 5 bases, J lost 5 bases, and 1 base stayed unmatched. CDR3 length equals 12 residues. The germline V gene has CDR1 MDHEN and CDR2 SYDVKM.

The chain employs TRBV5-4 and TRBJ2-1, with D unresolved. V was trimmed by 1 base and J by 4 bases, leaving 6 bases between them. CDR3 length: 13 amino acids. Germline V gene lookup returns CDR1 SGHNT and CDR2 YYREEE (reference sequence). CDR3 protein: CASSLTEYNEQFF. The CDR3 nucleotides are TGTGCCAGCAGCTTGACGGAATACAATGAGCAGTTCTTC.

V gene TRBV24-1 combines with J gene TRBJ1-2, with D hard to call. The CDR3 totals 11 residues. Trimming took off 4 bases at V and 4 bases at J, with 3 bases between the two ends. From germline, CDR1 is KGHDR and CDR2 SFDVKD. CDR3 coding DNA: TGTGCCACCAGTGACCTCTATGGCTACACCTTC. This gives the protein CATSDLYGYTF.

CDR3 bases: TGTGCCAGCAGTGAAAGTCTTCCCGGGGAGCTGTTTTTT. This codes for CASSESLPGELFF. The chain uses TRBV2 and TRBJ2-2; unclear D gene. The ends were cut back, 2 bases at V and 6 bases at J, with 7 bases in the middle. CDR1 and CDR2 (germline): SNHLY, FYNNEI. The CDR3 is 13 amino acids.

The V gene is TRBV7-8, the J gene TRBJ1-5; maybe TRBD1 (5 bases). V was cut by 5 bases and J by 1 base, with 12 bases left in between. This CDR3 comprises 15 residues. Germline-derived CDR1 and CDR2 are SGHVS and FQNEAQ. This CDR3 is CASSGGDWSNQPQHF. The CDR3 DNA is TGTGCCAGCAGCGGGGGGGATTGGAGCAATCAGCCCCAGCATTTT.

The J gene is TRBJ1-6, the V gene TRBV20-1, with D possibly matching TRBD1 (5 bases). The germline V gene encodes CDR1 DFQATT and CDR2 SNEGSKA (reference sequence). This CDR3 contains 13 residues. The V and J ends lost 3 bases and 7 bases respectively, with 10 bases between them. This CDR3 is CSASGAVNSPLHF. The CDR3, as DNA: TGCAGTGCTAGCGGGGCCGTAAATTCACCCCTCCACTTT.

The chain is built from TRBV7-2 and TRBJ2-3; D is uncertain. V lost 8 bases and J 2 bases, leaving 11 bases between the germline ends. In germline, CDR1 is SGHTA, CDR2 FQGNSA. CDR3 length: 13 amino acids. The CDR3 reads CASGSGSTDTQYF. The DNA for the CDR3 is TGTGCCAGCGGAAGTGGCTCCACAGATACGCAGTATTTT.

The chain joins TRBV15 to TRBJ2-1, with 8 bases identical to TRBD2. CDR3 length: 14 residues. Germline assignment: CDR1 LNHNV and CDR2 YYDKDF (reference sequence). V lost 7 bases to trimming and J lost 4 bases; unmatched junction nucleotides: 6. The CDR3 loop is CATNGGAEYNEQFF. Here the CDR3 DNA reads TGTGCCACCAACGGGGGGGCAGAATACAATGAGCAGTTCTTC.

The chain employs TRBV5-1 and TRBJ1-1; D unclear. The CDR3 sequence is 14 residues long. V was cut by 4 bases and J by 0 bases, with 10 bases left in between. Germline V gene data show CDR1 as SGHRS and CDR2 as YFSETQ. CDR3 protein: CASSRGEVNTEAFF. The CDR3 DNA follows: TGCGCCAGCAGCCGTGGGGAGGTGAACACTGAAGCTTTCTTT.

DNA for the CDR3: TGCAGCGGTACCTCCAGGGGTGGGAACACTGAAGCTTTCTTT. Protein: CSGTSRGGNTEAFF. The rearrangement joins TRBV29-1 to TRBJ1-1, with D perhaps matching TRBD1 (6 bases). The CDR3 contains 14 residues. V was trimmed by 7 bases and J by 1 base, leaving 16 bases between them. Germline V gene data show CDR1 as SQVTM and CDR2 as ANQGSEA.

The chain links TRBV6-5 to TRBJ1-5, with 8 bases aligning to TRBD1. This CDR3 has 13 residues. V was pared by 7 bases and J by 7 bases, with 6 bases of the junction left unmatched. CDR1 MNHEY and CDR2 SVGAGI come from the germline V gene. The CDR3 DNA reads TGTGCCAGCATCCCACCAGGGGGCCAGCCCCAGCATTTT. This sequence encodes CASIPPGGQPQHF.

The J gene is TRBJ2-7, the V gene TRBV10-3; 8 bases line up with TRBD2. This CDR3 spans 15 amino acids. The V and J ends lost 0 bases and 3 bases, in that order; junction bases with no gene match: 4. Germline V CDR1 and CDR2: ENHRY, SYGVKD. The CDR3 sequence is CAISESRAGGYEQYV. The CDR3 DNA is TGTGCCATCAGTGAGTCACGGGCGGGGGGCTACGAGCAGTACGTC.

V and J are TRBV3-1 and TRBJ2-3, with 13 bases that match TRBD2. Germline V gives CDR1 LGHDT, CDR2 YNNKEL (reference sequence). The CDR3 runs 14 residues. V was pared by 4 bases and J by 10 bases, with 5 bases of the junction left unmatched. In DNA form, the CDR3 reads TGTGCCAGCAGCCTCGGACTAGCGGGAGAGGCGCAGTATTTT. Amino acid sequence: CASSLGLAGEAQYF.

The V call is TRBV4-3, the J call TRBJ2-4, with D hard to call. The CDR3 runs 14 residues. V was clipped by 0 bases and J by 6 bases, with 9 bases between them. Per germline, CDR1 LGHNA and CDR2 YSLEER. The CDR3 loop reads CASSQEGIRNIQYF. In DNA, the CDR3 is TGCGCCAGCAGCCAAGAGGGGATTCGAAACATTCAGTACTTC.

A single count supports this clonotype. The V call is TRBV4-2, the J call TRBJ2-2; possible D gene TRBD2, 6 bases. This CDR3 is 16 amino acids long. The germline V gene encodes CDR1 LGHNA and CDR2 YNFKEQ. Trimming took off 0 bases at V and 6 bases at J, with 14 bases between the two ends. The CDR3 DNA sequence: TGTGCCAGCAGCCAAGATCGGGGGAGCGGGTCCGGGGAGCTGTTTTTT. It yields the protein CASSQDRGSGSGELFF.

The chain recombines TRBV7-2 with TRBJ2-7, with a weak D call TRBD1 (8 bases). V was shortened by 4 bases and J by 7 bases, with 20 bases between the two germline ends. This CDR3 comprises 15 residues. The germline V gene has CDR1 SGHTA and CDR2 FQGNSA. The CDR3 is CASSSRTGTTEEQYF. CDR3 nucleotide sequence: TGTGCCAGCAGCTCCCGGACAGGGACTACGGAAGAGCAGTACTTC.

The gene calls are TRBV29-1 and TRBJ2-6, with D unclear. V lost 2 bases and J lost 0, with 8 bases in between. CDR1 is SQVTM and CDR2 is ANQGSEA in the germline V gene. The CDR3 runs to 15 residues. The CDR3 loop reads CSVELGISGANVLTF. For the CDR3, the DNA is TGCAGCGTTGAATTGGGGATCTCTGGGGCCAACGTCCTGACTTTC. The entire variable domain, with the rest obtained from reference TRBV29-1 and TRBJ2-6, is as follows: SAVISQKPSRDICQRGTSLTIQCQVDSQVTMMFWYRQQPGQSLTLIATANQGSEATYESGFVIDKFPISRPNLTFSTLTVSNMSPEDSSIYLCSVELGISGANVLTFGAGSRLTVL.

This chain uses TRBV12-3 or TRBV12-4 with TRBJ2-2; perhaps TRBD1 as D (5 bases). The V and J ends lost 6 bases and 7 bases respectively, with 21 bases between them. This CDR3 has 16 amino acids. The CDR3 coding sequence is TGTGCCAGCAGCTCGGGCGGACCAGGGATCATCGGGGAGCTGTTTTTT. Protein product: CASSSGGPGIIGELFF.

The J gene is TRBJ1-1, the V gene TRBV5-6; D remains unclear. Germline V gene lookup returns CDR1 SGHDT and CDR2 YYEEEE. This CDR3 has 17 amino acids. V was shortened by 0 bases and J by 1 base, with 16 bases between the two germline ends. CDR3 amino acids: CASSLAREIGKNTEAFF. The CDR3 DNA sequence: TGTGCCAGCAGCTTGGCTAGGGAAATCGGTAAGAACACTGAAGCTTTCTTT.

The V call is TRBV12-3 or TRBV12-4, the J call TRBJ2-5; TRBD2 matches 8 bases. Trimming took 2 bases from V and 6 from J; bases not matched to a gene: 8. The CDR3 runs 15 residues. CDR3 bases: TGTGCCAGCAGTTTAAGTGCGGGGGGCGGACAGACCCAGTACTTC. This sequence encodes CASSLSAGGGQTQYF.

The rearrangement joins TRBV30 to TRBJ1-1; D unclear. The germline V gene encodes CDR1 GTSNPN and CDR2 SVGIG (reference sequence). Between the trimmed V and J ends, which lost 3 bases and 1 base, there was a span of 9 bases. This CDR3 contains 13 residues. Written as DNA, the CDR3 is TGTGCCTGGAGACCACAGACGAACACTGAAGCTTTCTTT. Translation gives CAWRPQTNTEAFF.